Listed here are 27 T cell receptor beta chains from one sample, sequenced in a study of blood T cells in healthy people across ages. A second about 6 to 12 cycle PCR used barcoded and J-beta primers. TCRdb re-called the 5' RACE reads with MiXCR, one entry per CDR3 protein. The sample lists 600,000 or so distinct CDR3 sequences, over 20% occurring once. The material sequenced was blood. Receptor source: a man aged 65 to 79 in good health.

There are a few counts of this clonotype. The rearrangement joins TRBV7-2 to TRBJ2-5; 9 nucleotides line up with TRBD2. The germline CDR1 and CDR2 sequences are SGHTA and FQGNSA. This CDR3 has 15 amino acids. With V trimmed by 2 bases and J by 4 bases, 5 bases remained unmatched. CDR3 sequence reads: CASSLRPTSGETQYF. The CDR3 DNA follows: TGTGCCAGCAGCTTACGGCCGACTAGCGGAGAGACCCAGTACTTC.

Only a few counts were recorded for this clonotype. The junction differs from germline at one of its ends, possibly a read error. The CDR3 region has the DNA TGCAGCGTTGAAGTACGGTCCCCAAAGAGCTCCTACAATGAGCAATTCTTC. Translation gives CSVEVRSPKSSYNEQFF. V usage is TRBV29-1 and J usage is TRBJ2-1; D gene unclear. CDR1 and CDR2 from the germline V gene are SQVTM and ANQGSEA. This CDR3 contains 17 residues.

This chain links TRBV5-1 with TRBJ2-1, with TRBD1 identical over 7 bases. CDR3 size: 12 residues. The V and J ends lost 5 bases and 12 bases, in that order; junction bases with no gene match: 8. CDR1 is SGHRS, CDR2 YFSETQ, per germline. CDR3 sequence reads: CASRFRQGRQFF. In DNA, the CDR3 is TGCGCCAGCAGATTTCGACAGGGTAGGCAGTTCTTC.

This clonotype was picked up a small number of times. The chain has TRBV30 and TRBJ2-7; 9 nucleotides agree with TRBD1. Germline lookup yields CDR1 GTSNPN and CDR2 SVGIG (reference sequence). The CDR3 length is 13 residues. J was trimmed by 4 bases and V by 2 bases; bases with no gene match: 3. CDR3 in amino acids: CAWSSGTGYEQYF. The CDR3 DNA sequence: TGTGCCTGGAGTTCCGGGACAGGGTACGAGCAGTACTTC.

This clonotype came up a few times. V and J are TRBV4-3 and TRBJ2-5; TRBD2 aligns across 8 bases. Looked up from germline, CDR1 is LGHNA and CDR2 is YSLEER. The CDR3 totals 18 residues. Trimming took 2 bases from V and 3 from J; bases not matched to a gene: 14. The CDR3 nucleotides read TGCGCCAGCAGCCAAATCGTCGGGGGGGATAAAAGGGAAGAGACCCAGTACTTC. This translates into CASSQIVGGDKREETQYF.

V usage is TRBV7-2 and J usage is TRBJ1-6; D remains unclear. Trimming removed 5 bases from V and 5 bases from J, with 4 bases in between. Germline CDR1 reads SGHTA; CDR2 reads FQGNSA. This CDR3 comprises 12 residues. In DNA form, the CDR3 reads TGTGCCAGCAGCGACAATAATTCACCCCTCCACTTT. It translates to CASSDNNSPLHF.

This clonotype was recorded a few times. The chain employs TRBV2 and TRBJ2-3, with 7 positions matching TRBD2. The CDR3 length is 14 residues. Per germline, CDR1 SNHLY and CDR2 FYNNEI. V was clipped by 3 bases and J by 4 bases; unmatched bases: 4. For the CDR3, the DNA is TGTGCCAGCAGTGATCGGACTAGTGCAGATACGCAGTATTTT. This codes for CASSDRTSADTQYF.

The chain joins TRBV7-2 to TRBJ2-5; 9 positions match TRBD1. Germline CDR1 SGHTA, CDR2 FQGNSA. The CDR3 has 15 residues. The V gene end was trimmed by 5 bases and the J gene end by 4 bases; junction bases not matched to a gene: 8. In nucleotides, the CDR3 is TGTGCCAGCAGCGCCGGGACAGGGAGAATAGAGACCCAGTACTTC. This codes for CASSAGTGRIETQYF.

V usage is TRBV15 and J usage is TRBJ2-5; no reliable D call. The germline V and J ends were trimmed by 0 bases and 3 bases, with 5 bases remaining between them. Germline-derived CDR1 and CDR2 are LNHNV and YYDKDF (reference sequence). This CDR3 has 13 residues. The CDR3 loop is CATSRDPEETQYF. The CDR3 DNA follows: TGTGCCACCAGCAGAGATCCGGAAGAGACCCAGTACTTC.

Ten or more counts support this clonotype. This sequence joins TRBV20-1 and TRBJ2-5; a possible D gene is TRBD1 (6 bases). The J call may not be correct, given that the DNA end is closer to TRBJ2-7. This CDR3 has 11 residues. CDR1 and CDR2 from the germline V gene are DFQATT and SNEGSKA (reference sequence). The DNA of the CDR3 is TGCAGTGCGGCACAGGGAGACGAGCAGTACTTC. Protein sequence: CSAAQGDEQYF.

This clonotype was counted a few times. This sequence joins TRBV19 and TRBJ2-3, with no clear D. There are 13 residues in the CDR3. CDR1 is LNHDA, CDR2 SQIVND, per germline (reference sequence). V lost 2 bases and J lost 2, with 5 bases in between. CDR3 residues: CASSITVTDTQYF. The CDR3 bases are TGTGCCAGTAGTATAACAGTCACAGATACGCAGTATTTT.

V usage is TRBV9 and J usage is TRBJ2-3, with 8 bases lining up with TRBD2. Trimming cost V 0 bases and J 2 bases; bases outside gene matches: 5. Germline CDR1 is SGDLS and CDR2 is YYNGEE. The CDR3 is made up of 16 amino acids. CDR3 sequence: CASSVALREDTDTQYF. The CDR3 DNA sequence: TGTGCCAGCAGCGTAGCTTTGCGGGAGGACACAGATACGCAGTATTTT.

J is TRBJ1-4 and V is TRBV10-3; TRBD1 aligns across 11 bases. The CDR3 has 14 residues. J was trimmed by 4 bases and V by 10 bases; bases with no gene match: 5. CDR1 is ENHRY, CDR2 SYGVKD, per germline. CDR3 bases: TGTGCCAGCAGGACAGGGGGCAATAATGAAAAACTGTTTTTT. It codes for CASRTGGNNEKLFF.

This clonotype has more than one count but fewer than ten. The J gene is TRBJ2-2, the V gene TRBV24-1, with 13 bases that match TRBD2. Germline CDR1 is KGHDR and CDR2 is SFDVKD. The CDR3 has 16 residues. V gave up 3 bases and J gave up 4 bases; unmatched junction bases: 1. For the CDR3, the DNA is TGTGCCACCAGTGATCGACTAGCGGGAGGCACCGGGGAGCTGTTTTTT. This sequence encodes CATSDRLAGGTGELFF.

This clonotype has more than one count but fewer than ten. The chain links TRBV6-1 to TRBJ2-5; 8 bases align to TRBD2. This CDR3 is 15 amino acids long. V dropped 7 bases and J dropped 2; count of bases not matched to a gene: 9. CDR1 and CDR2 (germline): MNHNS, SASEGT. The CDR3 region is CASTAMTSAQETQYF. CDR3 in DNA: TGTGCCAGCACCGCGATGACTAGCGCACAAGAGACCCAGTACTTC.

CDR3 residues: CASRQATTGELFF. The CDR3 nucleotides are TGTGCCAGTAGACAGGCCACCACCGGGGAGCTGTTTTTT. This chain uses TRBV19 with TRBJ2-2; a possible D gene is TRBD1 (5 bases). Looked up from germline, CDR1 is LNHDA and CDR2 is SQIVND (reference sequence). Between the trimmed V and J ends, which lost 6 bases and 4 bases, there was a span of 9 bases. This CDR3 spans 13 amino acids.

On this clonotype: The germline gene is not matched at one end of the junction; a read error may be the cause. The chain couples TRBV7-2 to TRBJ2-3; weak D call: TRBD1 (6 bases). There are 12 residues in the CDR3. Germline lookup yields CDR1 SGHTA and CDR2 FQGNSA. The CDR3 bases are TGTGCCAGCAGCTTCGTAGGGGGACCGCCTTTTTTT. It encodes CASSFVGGPPFF.

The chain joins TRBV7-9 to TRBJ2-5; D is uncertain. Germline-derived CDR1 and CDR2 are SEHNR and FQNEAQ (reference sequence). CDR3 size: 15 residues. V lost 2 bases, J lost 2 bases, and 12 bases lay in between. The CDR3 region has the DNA TGTGCCAGCAGCTTAATTAGGGCGGAGCAAGAGACCCAGTACTTC. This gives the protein CASSLIRAEQETQYF. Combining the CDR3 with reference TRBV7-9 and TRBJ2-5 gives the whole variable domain DTGVSQNPRHKITKRGQNVTFRCDPISEHNRLYWYRQTLGQGPEFLTYFQNEAQLEKSRLLSDRFSAERPKGSFSTLEIQRTEQGDSAMYLCASSLIRAEQETQYFGPGTRLLVL.

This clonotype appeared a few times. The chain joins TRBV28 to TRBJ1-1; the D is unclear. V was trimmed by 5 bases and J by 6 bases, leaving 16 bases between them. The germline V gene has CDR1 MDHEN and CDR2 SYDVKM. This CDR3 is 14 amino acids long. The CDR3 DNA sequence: TGTGCCAGCAGTCCGGGTAGGACGTTGGCTGAAGCTTTCTTT. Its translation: CASSPGRTLAEAFF.

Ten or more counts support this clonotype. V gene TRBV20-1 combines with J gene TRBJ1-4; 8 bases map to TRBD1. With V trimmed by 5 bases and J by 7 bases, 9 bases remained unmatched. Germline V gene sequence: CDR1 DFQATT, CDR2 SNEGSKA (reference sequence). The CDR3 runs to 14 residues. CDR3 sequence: CSAPGTGMGEKLFF. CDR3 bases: TGCAGTGCTCCAGGGACAGGAATGGGTGAAAAACTGTTTTTT.

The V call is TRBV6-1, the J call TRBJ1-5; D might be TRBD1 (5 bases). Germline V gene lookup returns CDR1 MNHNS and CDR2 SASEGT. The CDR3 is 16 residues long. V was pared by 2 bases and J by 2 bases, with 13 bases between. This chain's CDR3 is CASSEFSTGGNQPQHF. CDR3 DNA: TGTGCCAGCAGTGAATTCTCCACAGGAGGCAATCAGCCCCAGCATTTT.

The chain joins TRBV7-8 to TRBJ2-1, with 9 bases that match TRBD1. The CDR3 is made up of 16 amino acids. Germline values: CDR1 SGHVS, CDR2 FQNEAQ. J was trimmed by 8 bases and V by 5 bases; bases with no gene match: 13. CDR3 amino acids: CASSPEMGTGPHEQFF. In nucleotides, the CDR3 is TGTGCCAGCAGCCCCGAGATGGGGACAGGGCCCCATGAGCAGTTCTTC.

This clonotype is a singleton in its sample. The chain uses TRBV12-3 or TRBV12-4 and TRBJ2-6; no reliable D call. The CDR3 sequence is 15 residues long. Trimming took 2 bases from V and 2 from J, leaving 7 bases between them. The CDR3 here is CASSLHGTGANVLTF. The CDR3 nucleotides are TGTGCCAGCAGTTTACATGGAACTGGGGCCAACGTCCTGACTTTC.

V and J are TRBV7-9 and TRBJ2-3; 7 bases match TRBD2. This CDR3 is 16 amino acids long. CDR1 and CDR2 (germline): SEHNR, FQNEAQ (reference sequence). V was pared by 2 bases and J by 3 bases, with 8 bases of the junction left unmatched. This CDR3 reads CASSLRAAGETDTQYF. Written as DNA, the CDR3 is TGTGCCAGCAGCTTAAGAGCTGCGGGAGAAACAGATACGCAGTATTTT.

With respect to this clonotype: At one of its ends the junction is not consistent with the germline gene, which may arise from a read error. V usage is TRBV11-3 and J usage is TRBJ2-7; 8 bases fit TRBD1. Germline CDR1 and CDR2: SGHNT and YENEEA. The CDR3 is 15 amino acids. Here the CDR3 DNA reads TGTGTCAGCAGCTTATCGGGGACAGGTTCCCTCGAGCAGTACTTC. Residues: CVSSLSGTGSLEQYF. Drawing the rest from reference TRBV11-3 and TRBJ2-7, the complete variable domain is EAGVVQSPRYKIIEKKQPVAFWCNPISGHNTLYWYLQNLGQGPELLIRYENEEAVDDSQLPKDRFSAERLKGVDSTLKIQPAELGDSAVYLCVSSLSGTGSLEQYFGPGTRLTVT.

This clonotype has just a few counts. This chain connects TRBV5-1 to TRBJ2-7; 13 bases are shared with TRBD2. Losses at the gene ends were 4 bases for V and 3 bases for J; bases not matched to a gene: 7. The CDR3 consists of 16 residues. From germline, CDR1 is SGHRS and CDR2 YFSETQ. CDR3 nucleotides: TGCGCCAGCAGCCCCGAAGGACTAGCGGGGGACTACGAGCAGTACTTC. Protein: CASSPEGLAGDYEQYF.

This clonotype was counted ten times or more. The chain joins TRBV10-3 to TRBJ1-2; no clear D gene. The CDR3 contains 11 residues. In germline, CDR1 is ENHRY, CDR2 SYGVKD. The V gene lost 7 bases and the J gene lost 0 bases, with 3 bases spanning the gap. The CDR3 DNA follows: TGTGCCATCATGGCTAACTATGGCTACACCTTC. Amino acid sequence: CAIMANYGYTF.